One sample yielded the 5 T cell receptor beta chains listed below, sequenced in a study of breast tumors, draining lymph nodes, adjacent tissues. The lymph nodes were axillary draining lymph nodes from breast cancer patients. In TCRdb, the multiplex PCR reads were re-called with MiXCR into one record per CDR3 protein. The sample has about 230,000 distinct CDR3 sequences, around 32% seen once; the top ten hold over 1.1%. The sample consisted of axillary lymph node tissue. These TCRs come from a female donor with breast cancer. Some clones in this sample may be carry-over from other donors' samples.

This clonotype has ten or more counts. The chain couples TRBV18 to TRBJ1-2; 7 bases line up with TRBD1. The CDR3 runs 15 residues. After removal of 3 bases from V and 6 bases from J, the junction contained 10 bases not matched to a gene. From germline, CDR1 is KGHSH and CDR2 LQKENI. In DNA, the CDR3 is TGTGCCAGCTCACCTTTAACAGGGGAAAGGGATGGCTACACCTTC. It is translated as CASSPLTGERDGYTF.

This clonotype was seen ten or more times. The gene calls are TRBV11-3 and TRBJ2-1, with 7 bases matching TRBD2. The length of the CDR3 is 16 residues. Germline V gene lookup returns CDR1 SGHNT and CDR2 YENEEA. V shed 2 bases and J 3 bases; nucleotides not matched to a gene: 7. The CDR3 reads CASSLRWASGYNEQFF. DNA for the CDR3: TGTGCCAGCAGCTTAAGGTGGGCTAGCGGCTACAATGAGCAGTTCTTC.

The rearrangement uses TRBV6-2 or TRBV6-3 and TRBJ2-7; maybe TRBD2 (7 bases). The CDR3 runs 14 residues. The ends were cut back, 7 bases at V and 8 bases at J, with 21 bases in the middle. The germline V gene encodes CDR1 MNHEY and CDR2 SVGEGT. This CDR3 reads CASTPDGGRGKQYF. As DNA, the CDR3 is TGTGCCAGCACTCCCGACGGGGGGCGCGGGAAGCAGTACTTC.

This clonotype was counted many times. The DNA for the CDR3 is TGTGCCAGCAGCTTAGAACTTCTAGATACGCAGTATTTT. This codes for CASSLELLDTQYF. The chain joins TRBV11-2 to TRBJ2-3; unclear D gene. This CDR3 contains 13 residues. The germline V and J ends were trimmed by 0 bases and 5 bases, with 6 bases remaining between them. Germline loops: CDR1 SGHAT, CDR2 FQNNGV.

The gene calls are TRBV12-3 or TRBV12-4 and TRBJ1-5; 8 bases are a match to TRBD1. The length of the CDR3 is 14 residues. V was pared by 6 bases and J by 6 bases, with 7 bases of the junction left unmatched. CDR3 amino acids: CASSHTGGGQPQHF. CDR3 DNA: TGTGCCAGCAGCCACACAGGGGGTGGTCAGCCCCAGCATTTT.